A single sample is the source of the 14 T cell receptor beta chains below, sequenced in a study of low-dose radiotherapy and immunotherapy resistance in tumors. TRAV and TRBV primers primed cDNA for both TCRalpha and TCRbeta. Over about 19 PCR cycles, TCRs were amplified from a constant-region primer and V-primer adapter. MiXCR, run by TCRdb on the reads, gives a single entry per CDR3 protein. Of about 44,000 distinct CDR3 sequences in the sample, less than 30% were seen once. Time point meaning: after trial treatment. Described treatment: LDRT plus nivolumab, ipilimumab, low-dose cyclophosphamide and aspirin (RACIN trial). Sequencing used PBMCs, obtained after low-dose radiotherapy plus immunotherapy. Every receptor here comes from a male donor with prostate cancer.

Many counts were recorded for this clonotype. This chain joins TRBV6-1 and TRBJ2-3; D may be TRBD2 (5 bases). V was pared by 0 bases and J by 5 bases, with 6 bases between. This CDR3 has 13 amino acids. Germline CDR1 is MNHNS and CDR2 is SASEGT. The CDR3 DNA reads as TGTGCCAGCAGTGAAGCAGGGAGAGATACGCAGTATTTT. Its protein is CASSEAGRDTQYF.

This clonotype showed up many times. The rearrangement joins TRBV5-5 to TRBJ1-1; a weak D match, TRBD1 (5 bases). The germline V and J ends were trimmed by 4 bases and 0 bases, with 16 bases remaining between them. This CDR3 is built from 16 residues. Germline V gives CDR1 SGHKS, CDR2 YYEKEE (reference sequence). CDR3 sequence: CASSAAGFEVNTEAFF. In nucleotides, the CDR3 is TGTGCCAGCAGCGCTGCAGGGTTTGAGGTGAACACTGAAGCTTTCTTT.

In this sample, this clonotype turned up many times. The CDR3 loop is CSAGTGDQPQHF. In nucleotides, the CDR3 is TGCAGTGCCGGGACAGGCGATCAGCCCCAGCATTTT. V usage is TRBV20-1 and J usage is TRBJ1-5, with 8 bases identical to TRBD1. Germline CDR1 DFQATT, CDR2 SNEGSKA (reference sequence). This CDR3 region has 12 residues. With V trimmed by 6 bases and J by 5 bases, 3 bases remained unmatched.

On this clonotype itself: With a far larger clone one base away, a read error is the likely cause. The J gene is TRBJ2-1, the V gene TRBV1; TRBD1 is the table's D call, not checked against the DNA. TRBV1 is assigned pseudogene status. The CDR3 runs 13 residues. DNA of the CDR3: TGCGCCAGCAGCTCCCGGGAGTACAATGAGCAGTTCTTC. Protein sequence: CASSSREYNEQFF.

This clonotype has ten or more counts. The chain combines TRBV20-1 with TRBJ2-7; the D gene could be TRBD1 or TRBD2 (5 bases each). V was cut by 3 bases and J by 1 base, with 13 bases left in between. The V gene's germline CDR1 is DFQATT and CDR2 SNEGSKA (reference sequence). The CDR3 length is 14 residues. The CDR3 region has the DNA TGCAGTGCTAGCCAGGGAGATCCTTCCTACGAGCAGTACTTC. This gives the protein CSASQGDPSYEQYF.

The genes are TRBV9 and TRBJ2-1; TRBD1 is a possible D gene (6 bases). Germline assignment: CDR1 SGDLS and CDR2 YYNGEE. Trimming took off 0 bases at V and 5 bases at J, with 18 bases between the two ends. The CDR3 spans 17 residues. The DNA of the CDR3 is TGTGCCAGCAGCGTAGAAAGTGGGGGCCTAAGGGACAATGAGCAGTTCTTC. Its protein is CASSVESGGLRDNEQFF.

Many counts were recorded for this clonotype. CDR3 sequence: CASSHGTGVNQPQHF. CDR3 nucleotides: TGTGCCAGCAGCCACGGGACAGGAGTCAATCAGCCCCAGCATTTT. J is TRBJ1-5 and V is TRBV3-1; TRBD1 aligns across 8 bases. CDR1 and CDR2 from the germline V gene are LGHDT and YNNKEL (reference sequence). The CDR3 runs to 15 residues. After removal of 3 bases from V and 3 bases from J, the junction contained 4 bases not matched to a gene.

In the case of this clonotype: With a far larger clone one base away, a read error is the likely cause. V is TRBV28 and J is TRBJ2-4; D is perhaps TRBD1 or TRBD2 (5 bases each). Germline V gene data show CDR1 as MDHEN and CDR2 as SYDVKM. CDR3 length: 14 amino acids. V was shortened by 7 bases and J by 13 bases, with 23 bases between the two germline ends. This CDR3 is CASIGAARANEQYF. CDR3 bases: TGTGCCAGCATCGGGGCAGCCCGGGCGAATGAGCAGTACTTC.

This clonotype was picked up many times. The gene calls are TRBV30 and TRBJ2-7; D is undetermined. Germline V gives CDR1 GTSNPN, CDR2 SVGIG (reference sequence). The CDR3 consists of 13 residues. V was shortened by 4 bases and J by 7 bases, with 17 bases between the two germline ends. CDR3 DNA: TGTGCCTGGACCTCCCCAGGCCTCGGGGAGCAGTACTTC. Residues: CAWTSPGLGEQYF.

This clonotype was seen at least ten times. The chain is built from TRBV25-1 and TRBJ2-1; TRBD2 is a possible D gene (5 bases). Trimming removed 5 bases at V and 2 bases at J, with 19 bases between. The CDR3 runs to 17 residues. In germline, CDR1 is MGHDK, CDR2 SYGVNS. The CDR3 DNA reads TGTGCCAGCAGTCCCGTGGGCCGAGGGAGCCCCTACAATGAGCAGTTCTTC. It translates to CASSPVGRGSPYNEQFF. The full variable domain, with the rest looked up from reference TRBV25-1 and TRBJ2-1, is EADIYQTPRYLVIGTGKKITLECSQTMGHDKMYWYQQDPGMELHLIHYSYGVNSTEKGDLSSESTVSRIRTEHFPLTLESARPSHTSQYLCASSPVGRGSPYNEQFFGPGTRLTVL.

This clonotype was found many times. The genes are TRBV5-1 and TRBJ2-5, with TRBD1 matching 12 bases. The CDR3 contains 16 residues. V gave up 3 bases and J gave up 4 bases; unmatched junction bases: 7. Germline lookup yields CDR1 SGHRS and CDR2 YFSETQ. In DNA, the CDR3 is TGCGCCAGCAGCTCGGGACAGGGGGCTACTGGAGAGACCCAGTACTTC. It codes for CASSSGQGATGETQYF. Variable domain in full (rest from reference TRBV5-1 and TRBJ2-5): KAGVTQTPRYLIKTRGQQVTLSCSPISGHRSVSWYQQTPGQGLQFLFEYFSETQRNKGNFPGRFSGRQFSNSRSEMNVSTLELGDSALYLCASSSGQGATGETQYFGPGTRLLVL.

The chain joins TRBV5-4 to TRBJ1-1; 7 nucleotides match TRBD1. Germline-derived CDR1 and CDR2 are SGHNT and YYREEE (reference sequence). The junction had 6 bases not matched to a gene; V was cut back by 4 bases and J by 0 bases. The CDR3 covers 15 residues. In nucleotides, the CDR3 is TGTGCCAGCAGCGACAGGGCCCAAATGAACACTGAAGCTTTCTTT. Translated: CASSDRAQMNTEAFF.

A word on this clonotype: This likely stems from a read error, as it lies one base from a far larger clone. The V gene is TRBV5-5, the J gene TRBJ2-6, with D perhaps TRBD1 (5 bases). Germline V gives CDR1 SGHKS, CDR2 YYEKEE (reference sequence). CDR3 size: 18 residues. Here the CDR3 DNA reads TGTGCCAGCAGCTCCCCCCCGCAGGTCCCTTATGGGGCCAACGTCCTGATTTTC. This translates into CASSSPPQVPYGANVLIF.

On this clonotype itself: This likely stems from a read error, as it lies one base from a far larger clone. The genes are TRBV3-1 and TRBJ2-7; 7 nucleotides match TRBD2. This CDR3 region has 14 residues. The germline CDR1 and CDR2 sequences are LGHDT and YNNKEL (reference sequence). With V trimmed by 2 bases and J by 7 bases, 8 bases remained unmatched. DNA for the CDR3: TGTGCCAGCAGCCAACCGGGGGGTTTCAATGAGCAGTACTTC. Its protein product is CASSQPGGFNEQYF.